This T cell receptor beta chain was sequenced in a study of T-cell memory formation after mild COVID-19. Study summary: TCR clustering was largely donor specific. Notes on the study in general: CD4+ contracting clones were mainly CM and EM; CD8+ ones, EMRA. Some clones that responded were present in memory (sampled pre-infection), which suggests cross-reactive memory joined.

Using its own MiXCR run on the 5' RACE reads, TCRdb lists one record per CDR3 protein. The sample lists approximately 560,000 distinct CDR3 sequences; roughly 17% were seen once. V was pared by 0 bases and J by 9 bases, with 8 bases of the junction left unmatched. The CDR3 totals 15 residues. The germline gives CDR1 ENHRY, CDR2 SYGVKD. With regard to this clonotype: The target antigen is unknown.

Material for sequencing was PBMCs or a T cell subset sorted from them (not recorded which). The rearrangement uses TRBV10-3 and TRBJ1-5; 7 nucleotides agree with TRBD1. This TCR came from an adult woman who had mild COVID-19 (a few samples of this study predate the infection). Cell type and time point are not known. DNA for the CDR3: TGTGCCATCAGTGAGTCCAGGACAGGCGATCGGCCCCAGCATTTT. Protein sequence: CAISESRTGDRPQHF.